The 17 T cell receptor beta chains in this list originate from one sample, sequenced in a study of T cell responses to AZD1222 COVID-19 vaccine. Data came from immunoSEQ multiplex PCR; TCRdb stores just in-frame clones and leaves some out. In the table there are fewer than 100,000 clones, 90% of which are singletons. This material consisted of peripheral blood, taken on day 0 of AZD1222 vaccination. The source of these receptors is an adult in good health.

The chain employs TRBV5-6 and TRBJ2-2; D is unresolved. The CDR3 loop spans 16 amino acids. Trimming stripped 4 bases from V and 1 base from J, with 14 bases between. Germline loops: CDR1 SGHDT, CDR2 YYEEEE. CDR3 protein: CASSPDPRVNTGELFF. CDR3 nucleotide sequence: TGTGCCAGCAGCCCCGATCCTAGGGTGAACACCGGGGAGCTGTTTTTT.

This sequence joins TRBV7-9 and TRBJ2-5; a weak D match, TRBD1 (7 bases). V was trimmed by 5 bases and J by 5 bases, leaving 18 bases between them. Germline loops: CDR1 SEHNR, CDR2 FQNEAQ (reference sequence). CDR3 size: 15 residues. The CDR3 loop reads CASSGRLGGPETQYF. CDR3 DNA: TGTGCCAGCAGCGGGAGGTTAGGGGGCCCGGAGACCCAGTACTTC.

The CDR3 loop is CASSVGWTPQETQYF. CDR3 sequence (DNA): TGTGCCAGCAGCGTAGGGTGGACCCCGCAAGAGACCCAGTACTTC. The chain has TRBV9 and TRBJ2-5, with D uncertain. Deletions cut 0 bases from V and 2 bases from J, with 11 bases between. The germline gives CDR1 SGDLS, CDR2 YYNGEE. The CDR3 length is 15 residues.

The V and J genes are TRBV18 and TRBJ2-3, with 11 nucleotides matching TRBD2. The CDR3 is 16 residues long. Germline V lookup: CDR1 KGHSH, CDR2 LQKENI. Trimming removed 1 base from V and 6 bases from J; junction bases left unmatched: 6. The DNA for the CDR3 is TGTGCCAGCTCACCACAGGCTAGCGGGGGGACCGATACGCAGTATTTT. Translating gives CASSPQASGGTDTQYF.

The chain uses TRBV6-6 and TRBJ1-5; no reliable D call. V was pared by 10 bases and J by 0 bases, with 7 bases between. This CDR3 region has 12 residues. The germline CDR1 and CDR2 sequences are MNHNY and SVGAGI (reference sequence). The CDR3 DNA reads TGTGCCACCTCGTATAGCAATCAGCCCCAGCATTTT. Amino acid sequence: CATSYSNQPQHF.

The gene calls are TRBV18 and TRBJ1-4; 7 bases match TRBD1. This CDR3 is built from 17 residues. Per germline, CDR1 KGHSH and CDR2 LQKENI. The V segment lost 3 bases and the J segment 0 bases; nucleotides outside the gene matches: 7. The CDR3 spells CASSPSGGTTTNEKLFF. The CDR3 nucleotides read TGTGCCAGCTCACCTTCAGGGGGGACTACAACTAATGAAAAACTGTTTTTT.

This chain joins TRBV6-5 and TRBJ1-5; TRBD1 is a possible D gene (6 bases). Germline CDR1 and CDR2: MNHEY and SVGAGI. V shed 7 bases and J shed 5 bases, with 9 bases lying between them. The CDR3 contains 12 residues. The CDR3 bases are TGTGCCAGCAAACAGGGTGATCAGCCCCAGCATTTT. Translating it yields CASKQGDQPQHF.

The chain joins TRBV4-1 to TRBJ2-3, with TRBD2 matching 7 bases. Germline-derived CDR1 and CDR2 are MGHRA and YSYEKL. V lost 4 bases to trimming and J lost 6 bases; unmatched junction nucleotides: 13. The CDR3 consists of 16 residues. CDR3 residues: CASSPQRAGQSDTQYF. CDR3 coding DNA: TGCGCCAGCAGCCCCCAGAGAGCGGGGCAATCCGATACGCAGTATTTT.

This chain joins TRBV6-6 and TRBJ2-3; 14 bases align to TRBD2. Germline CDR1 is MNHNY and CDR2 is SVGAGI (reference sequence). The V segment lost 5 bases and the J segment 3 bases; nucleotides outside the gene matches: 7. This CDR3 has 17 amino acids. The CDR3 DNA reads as TGTGCCAGCAGTCAGGCCCGACTAGCGGGGGGGACAGATACGCAGTATTTT. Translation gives CASSQARLAGGTDTQYF.

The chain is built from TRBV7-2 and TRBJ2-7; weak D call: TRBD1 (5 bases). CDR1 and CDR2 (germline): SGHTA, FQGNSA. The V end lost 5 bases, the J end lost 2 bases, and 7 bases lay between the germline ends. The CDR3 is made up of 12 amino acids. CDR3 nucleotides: TGTGCCAGCAGCACGGACACCTACGAGCAGTACTTC. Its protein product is CASSTDTYEQYF.

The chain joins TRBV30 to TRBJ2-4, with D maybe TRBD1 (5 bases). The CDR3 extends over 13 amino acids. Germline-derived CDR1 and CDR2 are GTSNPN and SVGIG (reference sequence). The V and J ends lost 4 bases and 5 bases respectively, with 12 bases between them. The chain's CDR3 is CAWNPGPQNIQYF. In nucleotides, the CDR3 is TGTGCCTGGAACCCAGGGCCCCAAAACATTCAGTACTTC.

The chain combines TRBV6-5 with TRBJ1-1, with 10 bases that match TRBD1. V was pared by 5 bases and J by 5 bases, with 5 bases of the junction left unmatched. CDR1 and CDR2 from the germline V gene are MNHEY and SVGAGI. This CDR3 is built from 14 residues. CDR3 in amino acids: CASSRDRGLTEAFF. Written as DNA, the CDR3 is TGTGCCAGCAGTCGGGACAGGGGTTTGACTGAAGCTTTCTTT.

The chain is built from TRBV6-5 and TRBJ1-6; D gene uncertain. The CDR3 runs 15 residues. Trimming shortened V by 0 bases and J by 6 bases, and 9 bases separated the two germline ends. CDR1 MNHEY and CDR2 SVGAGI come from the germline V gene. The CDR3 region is CASSYSGRANSPLHF. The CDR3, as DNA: TGTGCCAGCAGTTACTCTGGGAGGGCTAATTCACCCCTCCACTTT.

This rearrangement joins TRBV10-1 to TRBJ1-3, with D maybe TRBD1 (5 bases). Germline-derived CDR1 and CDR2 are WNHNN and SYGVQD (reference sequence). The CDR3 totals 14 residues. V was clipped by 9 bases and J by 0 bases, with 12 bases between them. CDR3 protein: CARGWGPSGNTIYF. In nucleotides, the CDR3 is TGCGCCAGAGGTTGGGGCCCCTCTGGAAACACCATATATTTT.

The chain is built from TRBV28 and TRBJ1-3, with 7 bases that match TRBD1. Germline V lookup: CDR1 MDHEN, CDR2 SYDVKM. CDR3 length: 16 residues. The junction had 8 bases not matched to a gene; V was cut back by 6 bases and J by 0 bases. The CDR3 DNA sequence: TGTGCCAGCAGCCAGCACCCAGGGGGCTCTGGAAACACCATATATTTT. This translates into CASSQHPGGSGNTIYF.

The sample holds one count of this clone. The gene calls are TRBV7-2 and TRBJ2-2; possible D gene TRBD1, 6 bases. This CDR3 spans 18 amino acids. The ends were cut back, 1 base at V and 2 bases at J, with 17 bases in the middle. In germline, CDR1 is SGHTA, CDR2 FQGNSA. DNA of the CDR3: TGTGCCAGCAGCTTAGGACAGGCCGCGACCTACAACACCGGGGAGCTGTTTTTT. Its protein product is CASSLGQAATYNTGELFF.

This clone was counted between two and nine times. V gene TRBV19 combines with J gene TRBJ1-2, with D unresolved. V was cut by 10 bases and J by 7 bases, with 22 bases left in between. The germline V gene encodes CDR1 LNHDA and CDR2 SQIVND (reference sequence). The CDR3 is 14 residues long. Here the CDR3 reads CATLKPGRTGGYTF. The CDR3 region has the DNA TGTGCCACCCTAAAACCCGGCAGAACGGGTGGCTACACCTTC.